This TCR beta chain was captured in a study of blood T cell repertoires in COVID-19. Across the whole study: Researchers got acute and convalescent COVID-19 samples from the United States, Italy and Spain.

TCRdb's table, derived via immunoSEQ multiplex PCR, lists solely in-frame clones and lacks some. The sample has around 400,000 clones, approximately 88% seen once. This CDR3 comprises 16 residues. Germline lookup yields CDR1 MGHRA and CDR2 YSYEKL. V lost 4 bases and J lost 3, with 13 bases in between. The TCR sequence derives from a middle-aged man with acute or convalescent COVID-19. Material for sequencing was peripheral blood. This chain joins TRBV4-1 and TRBJ1-6, with D uncertain. The CDR3 DNA follows: TGCGCCAGCAGCCCCGAACGACGGGACTATAATTCACCCCTCCACTTT. The encoded protein is CASSPERRDYNSPLHF.